The 3 T cell receptor beta chains below all came from one sample that was sequenced in a study of OX40 agonist ivuxolimab in advanced cancers. TCRdb's copy holds only in-frame clones and misses some; the assay was immunoSEQ multiplex PCR. Of roughly 15,000 clones detected, about 81% appear once; the ten largest clones hold 43%. The starting material was CD4+ or CD8+ T cells sorted from blood, obtained in a trial of the OX40 agonist ivuxolimab. These receptors were obtained from an adult with an advanced solid tumor such as melanoma, head and neck, liver or kidney cancer.

V and J are TRBV5-1 and TRBJ1-3; D perhaps matches TRBD1 (5 bases). Trimming removed 2 bases from V and 3 bases from J, with 6 bases in between. This CDR3 comprises 13 residues. Germline CDR1 and CDR2: SGHRS and YFSETQ. The CDR3 loop reads CASSFGGGNTIYF. DNA for the CDR3: TGCGCCAGCAGCTTCGGGGGTGGAAACACCATATATTTT. Based on the CDR3 plus reference TRBV5-1 and TRBJ1-3, the full variable domain is KAGVTQTPRYLIKTRGQQVTLSCSPISGHRSVSWYQQTPGQGLQFLFEYFSETQRNKGNFPGRFSGRQFSNSRSEMNVSTLELGDSALYLCASSFGGGNTIYFGEGSWLTVV.

The chain links TRBV25-1 to TRBJ1-1; possible D gene TRBD1, 5 bases. Trimming cost V 6 bases and J 2 bases, with 7 bases left between them. There are 12 residues in the CDR3. Germline CDR1 and CDR2: MGHDK and SYGVNS. The CDR3 sequence is CASRTVNTEAFF. The DNA for the CDR3 is TGTGCCAGCAGGACAGTAAACACTGAAGCTTTCTTT.

V gene TRBV19 combines with J gene TRBJ1-6; D is unresolved. The CDR3 is made up of 16 amino acids. Trimming stripped 1 base from V and 9 bases from J, with 16 bases between. In germline, CDR1 is LNHDA, CDR2 SQIVND (reference sequence). The CDR3 spells CASSIGAYSKGSPLHF. Written as DNA, the CDR3 is TGTGCCAGTAGTATAGGGGCGTATTCGAAGGGTTCACCCCTCCACTTT.